Sequencing of this T cell receptor (beta chain) was carried out in a study of technical replicates of blood from several donors. The assay was immunoSEQ multiplex PCR, and TCRdb's table has in-frame clones only and misses some. The table includes approximately 94,000 clones, 95% to 97% detected once. CDR3 length: 18 residues. CDR1 and CDR2 (germline): SGHKS, YYEKEE (reference sequence). V was cut by 3 bases and J by 4 bases, with 25 bases left in between. The specimen sequenced was T cells isolated from PBMCs. The receptor was isolated from a human donor in good health. The chain employs TRBV5-5 and TRBJ1-1, with D maybe TRBD1 (6 bases). The chain's CDR3 is CASSYLLPGRRGGTEAFF. In nucleotides, the CDR3 is TGTGCCAGCAGCTATCTCCTTCCGGGACGACGAGGGGGCACTGAAGCTTTCTTT.